These 18 T cell receptor beta chains were all obtained from the same sample, sequenced in a study of T-cell memory formation after mild COVID-19. MiXCR was run by TCRdb on the 5' RACE reads, yielding one entry per CDR3 protein. Among 85,000 to 130,000 distinct CDR3 sequences, about 15% were seen once, and the ten largest hold 28%. Sequencing was performed on PBMCs or a T cell subset sorted from them (not recorded which). Receptors were obtained from an adult woman who had mild COVID-19 (a few samples of this study predate the infection). Cell type and time point are not known.

In this sample, this clonotype turned up many times. CDR3 DNA sequence: TGCGCCAGCAGCTTGGCCTACAATGAGCAGTTCTTC. Residues: CASSLAYNEQFF. This sequence joins TRBV5-1 and TRBJ2-1; D not resolved. The germline CDR1 and CDR2 sequences are SGHRS and YFSETQ. The V and J ends lost 0 bases and 2 bases respectively, with 0 bases between them. This CDR3 is 12 amino acids long.

The J gene is TRBJ2-1, the V gene TRBV4-1, with 9 bases identical to TRBD2. CDR3 length equals 18 residues. The V segment lost 0 bases and the J segment 4 bases; nucleotides outside the gene matches: 10. Germline V lookup: CDR1 MGHRA, CDR2 YSYEKL. This CDR3 reads CASSQDRVSGGVYNEQFF. The CDR3 DNA sequence: TGCGCCAGCAGCCAAGACCGGGTTAGCGGGGGTGTTTACAATGAGCAGTTCTTC.

The CDR3 DNA sequence: TGTGCCAGCAGCGCTTGGGACTCGCTCGCCTACGAGCAGTACTTC. Protein product: CASSAWDSLAYEQYF. This chain connects TRBV9 to TRBJ2-7, with TRBD2 as a possible D gene (6 bases). This CDR3 has 15 amino acids. V gave up 3 bases and J gave up 2 bases, with 15 bases separating them. Germline CDR1 is SGDLS and CDR2 is YYNGEE.

This rearrangement joins TRBV5-6 to TRBJ1-4; no clear D. From germline, CDR1 is SGHDT and CDR2 YYEEEE. Trimming pared 0 bases from V and 7 bases from J, leaving 7 bases between. This CDR3 is 13 amino acids long. This chain's CDR3 is CASSLGTAEKLFF. DNA for the CDR3: TGTGCCAGCAGCTTGGGGACGGCTGAAAAACTGTTTTTT.

This clonotype was observed at least ten times. The chain recombines TRBV27 with TRBJ2-7; 10 bases line up with TRBD1. In germline, CDR1 is MNHEY, CDR2 SMNVEV (reference sequence). Trimming at V came to 5 bases and at J to 0 bases, leaving 10 bases not matched to a gene. The CDR3 has 17 amino acids. The CDR3 nucleotides read TGTGCCAGCAGTGTTACTTCCGGGACAGGGGTCTCCTACGAGCAGTACTTC. Translation gives CASSVTSGTGVSYEQYF.

The V and J genes are TRBV12-5 and TRBJ2-7, with D possibly being TRBD2 (5 bases). V was pared by 4 bases and J by 4 bases, with 11 bases between. The CDR3 loop spans 13 amino acids. The germline gives CDR1 LGHNT, CDR2 FRNRAP. In nucleotides, the CDR3 is TGTGCTAGTGGTTGGCTCGGACTGTACGAGCAGTACTTC. Its protein is CASGWLGLYEQYF.

This clonotype was seen only a few times. The V and J genes are TRBV7-6 and TRBJ1-6; a possible D gene is TRBD1 (5 bases). Trimming shortened V by 5 bases and J by 7 bases, and 12 bases separated the two germline ends. The CDR3 has 14 amino acids. Germline lookup yields CDR1 SGHVS and CDR2 FNYEAQ. This chain's CDR3 is CASSPARANSPLHF. The CDR3 DNA reads as TGTGCCAGCAGCCCTGCCAGGGCCAATTCACCCCTCCACTTT.

This clonotype was counted ten times or more. The chain combines TRBV27 with TRBJ2-3; D might be TRBD2 (5 bases). Trimming left V 7 bases short and J 0 bases short, with 8 bases between. In germline, CDR1 is MNHEY, CDR2 SMNVEV (reference sequence). The CDR3 runs to 13 residues. The CDR3 DNA is TGTGCCAGCACTAGCACCAGCACAGATACGCAGTATTTT. Its translation: CASTSTSTDTQYF.

This clonotype was found a few times. This sequence joins TRBV20-1 and TRBJ1-5; 9 nucleotides line up with TRBD1. The CDR3 sequence is 13 residues long. Losses at the gene ends were 6 bases for V and 5 bases for J; bases not matched to a gene: 5. CDR1 and CDR2 (germline): DFQATT, SNEGSKA (reference sequence). DNA of the CDR3: TGCAGTGCCGGACAGGGGACCGATCAGCCCCAGCATTTT. Protein product: CSAGQGTDQPQHF.

This clonotype has just a few counts. The rearrangement joins TRBV19 to TRBJ2-1, with TRBD2 matching 11 bases. J gave up 4 bases and V 8 bases, and 7 bases lay outside the gene matches. Germline CDR1 is LNHDA and CDR2 is SQIVND (reference sequence). The CDR3 is 15 residues long. CDR3 in amino acids: CASQTGTSGYNEQFF. The CDR3 DNA reads TGTGCCAGTCAAACCGGGACTAGCGGATACAATGAGCAGTTCTTC. The whole variable domain, filled in from reference TRBV19 and TRBJ2-1, reads DGGITQSPKYLFRKEGQNVTLSCEQNLNHDAMYWYRQDPGQGLRLIYYSQIVNDFQKGDIAEGYSVSREKKESFPLTVTSAQKNPTAFYLCASQTGTSGYNEQFFGPGTRLTVL.

This clonotype is categorized as medium-sized. V gene TRBV24-1 combines with J gene TRBJ2-5, with 9 bases lining up with TRBD1. Germline lookup yields CDR1 KGHDR and CDR2 SFDVKD. Trimming removed 4 bases from V and 4 bases from J; junction bases left unmatched: 0. This CDR3 has 13 residues. The CDR3 DNA sequence: TGTGCCACCAGTGAGGGACAGGGAGAGACCCAGTACTTC. Translation gives CATSEGQGETQYF.

Ten or more counts support this clonotype. V usage is TRBV7-9 and J usage is TRBJ2-7, with D perhaps TRBD1 or TRBD2 (5 bases each). The V gene lost 1 base and the J gene lost 0 bases, with 7 bases spanning the gap. This CDR3 is 14 amino acids long. Per germline, CDR1 SEHNR and CDR2 FQNEAQ (reference sequence). In DNA form, the CDR3 reads TGTGCCAGCAGCTTAGTCGGGGCCTCCTACGAGCAGTACTTC. It codes for CASSLVGASYEQYF.

This sequence joins TRBV7-6 and TRBJ2-1; 8 nucleotides match TRBD2. V shed 0 bases and J 7 bases; nucleotides not matched to a gene: 14. The V gene's germline CDR1 is SGHVS and CDR2 FNYEAQ. The CDR3 runs 18 residues. CDR3 in amino acids: CASSLAVAGMPVWNEQFF. Here the CDR3 DNA reads TGTGCCAGCAGCTTAGCGGTAGCGGGGATGCCCGTGTGGAATGAGCAGTTCTTC.

This clonotype was seen repeatedly, ten times or more. The V and J genes are TRBV29-1 and TRBJ2-7; D remains unclear. The CDR3 runs 14 residues. Trimming left V 6 bases short and J 1 base short, with 16 bases between. The V gene's germline CDR1 is SQVTM and CDR2 ANQGSEA. The DNA for the CDR3 is TGCAGCGTCTTTGACGGAACCTTGTCCTACGAGCAGTACTTC. Its protein is CSVFDGTLSYEQYF.

The table lists this clonotype with a few counts. The CDR3 spells CASSFGEGTHEQFF. In DNA form, the CDR3 reads TGCGCCAGCAGCTTTGGGGAGGGCACGCATGAGCAGTTCTTC. The chain has TRBV5-1 and TRBJ2-1; TRBD2 matches at 7 bases. Germline loops: CDR1 SGHRS, CDR2 YFSETQ. The junction had 7 bases not matched to a gene; V was cut back by 2 bases and J by 8 bases. There are 14 residues in the CDR3.

This clonotype was seen a single time. The chain combines TRBV14 with TRBJ1-2; TRBD1 is a possible D gene (5 bases). Germline CDR1 SGHDN, CDR2 FVKESK. Between the trimmed V and J ends, which lost 4 bases and 6 bases, there was a span of 12 bases. CDR3 size: 13 residues. CDR3 bases: TGTGCCAGCAGCCCGCGGGGCAGACATGGCTACACCTTC. This sequence encodes CASSPRGRHGYTF.

Many counts were recorded for this clonotype. V gene TRBV5-1 combines with J gene TRBJ2-1; D is ambiguous. Germline V CDR1 and CDR2: SGHRS, YFSETQ. V lost 2 bases to trimming and J lost 6 bases, with 3 bases between them. The CDR3 length is 11 residues. Here the CDR3 reads CASSFGNEQFF. As DNA, the CDR3 is TGCGCCAGCAGCTTTGGCAATGAGCAGTTCTTC.

This clonotype turned up a few times. The V gene is TRBV24-1, the J gene TRBJ2-3; D assignment may be TRBD1 or TRBD2 (5 bases each). Trimming shortened V by 3 bases and J by 4 bases, and 10 bases separated the two germline ends. Germline CDR1 KGHDR, CDR2 SFDVKD. The CDR3 contains 14 residues. CDR3 DNA: TGTGCCACCAGTGATGGGACCTTAGCAGATACGCAGTATTTT. Its protein product is CATSDGTLADTQYF.